This T cell receptor beta chain originates from a study of blood T cell repertoires in COVID-19 (TCRdb year 2020). With regard to the full study: The collaborator samples originated in the United States, Italy and Spain and spanned the acute and convalescent phases of COVID-19. The material from the prospective study consisted of cDNA or gDNA derived from T cells, B-cell-depleted T cells, or PBMCs. Deeply sampled blood TCRbeta repertoires from subjects exposed to, actively infected with, or recovered from COVID-19 were included in the dataset. A freely available public database, intended as a resource for researchers studying the immune response to SARS-CoV-2, is where the repertoires were released. The samples were drawn from the first 160 participants of the ongoing ImmuneRACE study and from 950 to 1,500 subjects provided by 6 global collaborators. Sample metadata almost always included a de-identified subject ID, COVID-19 status, age in years and sex. Where HLA class I and class II types were available, the types were taken from metadata supplied by the sample provider, not from assay-based typing. Results and caveats for the whole study, not just this receptor: How much clinical and demographic metadata was included differed by source and by participant, and the metadata was provided uncurated.

From the cysteine up to the phenylalanine, the CDR3 has a length of 15 residues. Only the CDR3 region is kept as DNA, spanning 45 bases read in frame from base 1. Trimming costs V 3 bases and J 4 bases, and their ends lie 14 bases apart. The germline V gene sets CDR1 to SGDLS and CDR2 to YYNGEE. Details on this clone: Its antigen is still unknown. No base-level quality is on record; no much larger clone is a single base apart.

Collaborating institutions collected whole blood in K2EDTA tubes following their own protocols. For TCRbeta analysis, collaborators shipped samples in one of three forms: frozen whole blood, isolated PBMCs, or DNA extracted from either of those sample types. The immunoSEQ Assay, a bias-controlled multiplex PCR, was used to amplify TCRbeta CDR3 regions from genomic DNA. The study's processing was this. Within the assay, amplification of reference gene primers was used to estimate how many nucleated cells each sample contained. To quantify the absolute abundance of each unique TCRbeta CDR3 rearrangement, sequence reads were collapsed and filtered. For each sample, productive Simpson clonality was calculated as the square root of Simpson's diversity index over productive rearrangements. This immuneACCESS table, as held by TCRdb, lists in-frame sequences with V and J called but not all clones. Of the missing ones, under half trace to an unresolved V gene in checked studies; the others have no known cause. That table furnishes V, J and clone size, whereas the DNA furnished D and trimming. Here the sample has 150,000 to 200,000 clones; approximately 79% occur a single time. Around 3% of the sample goes to the ten largest clones.

The sequence joins TRBV9 to TRBJ1-5; the best D guess is TRBD1, with 6 bases matching. Sequencing was carried out using peripheral blood. This receptor was taken from an elderly woman with acute or convalescent COVID-19. The CDR3 amino acid sequence is: CASSATGDRNQPQHF. In nucleotides, the sequence is TGTGCCAGCAGCGCAACGGGCGACAGGAATCAGCCCCAGCATTTT.